What follows is one T cell receptor (beta chain) and its context. The antigen is not known. Germline V CDR1 and CDR2: MGHDK, SYGVNS. There are 14 residues in the CDR3. The V end was cut by 8 bases, the J end by 9 bases, with 20 bases between. The data stem from a study of T-cell memory formation after mild COVID-19. Study results and caveats: The study detected some responding clones in pre-infection memory, suggesting cross-reactive memory joined.

TCRdb re-called the 5' RACE reads through MiXCR, storing one row per CDR3 protein. This table holds nearly 250,000 distinct CDR3 sequences, approximately 15% found once. The receptor was isolated from an adult woman who had mild COVID-19 (a few samples of this study predate the infection). Cell type and time point are not known. The genes are TRBV25-1 and TRBJ2-1; no clear D. The sample comprised PBMCs or a T cell subset sorted from them (not recorded which). The CDR3 DNA reads as TGTGCCAGCCGAACCCCGGTGGGCTACCCTGAGCAGTTCTTC. It yields the protein CASRTPVGYPEQFF.